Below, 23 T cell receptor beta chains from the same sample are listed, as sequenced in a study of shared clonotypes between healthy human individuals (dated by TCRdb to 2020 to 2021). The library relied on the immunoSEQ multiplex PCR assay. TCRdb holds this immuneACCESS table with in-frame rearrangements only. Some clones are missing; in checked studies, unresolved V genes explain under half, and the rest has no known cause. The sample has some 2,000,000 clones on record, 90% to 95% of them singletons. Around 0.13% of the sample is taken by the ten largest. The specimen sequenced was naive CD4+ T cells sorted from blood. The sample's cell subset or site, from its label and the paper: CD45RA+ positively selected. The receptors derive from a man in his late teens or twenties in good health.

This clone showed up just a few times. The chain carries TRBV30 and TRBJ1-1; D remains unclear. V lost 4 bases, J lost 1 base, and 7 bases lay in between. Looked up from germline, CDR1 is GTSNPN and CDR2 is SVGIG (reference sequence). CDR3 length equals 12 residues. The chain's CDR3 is CAWIRGNTEAFF. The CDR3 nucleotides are TGTGCCTGGATTCGGGGGAACACTGAAGCTTTCTTT. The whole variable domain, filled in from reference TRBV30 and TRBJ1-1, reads SQTIHQWPATLVQPVGSPLSLECTVEGTSNPNLYWYRQAAGRGLQLLFYSVGIGQISSEVPQNLSASRPQDRQFILSSKKLLLSDSGFYLCAWIRGNTEAFFGQGTRLTVV.

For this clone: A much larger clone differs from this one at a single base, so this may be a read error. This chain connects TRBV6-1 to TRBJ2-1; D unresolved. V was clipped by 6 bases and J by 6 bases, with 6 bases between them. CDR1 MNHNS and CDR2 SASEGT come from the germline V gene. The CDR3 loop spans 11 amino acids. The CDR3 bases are TGTGCCAGCAGCCTATTCAATGAGCAGTTCTTC. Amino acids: CASSLFNEQFF.

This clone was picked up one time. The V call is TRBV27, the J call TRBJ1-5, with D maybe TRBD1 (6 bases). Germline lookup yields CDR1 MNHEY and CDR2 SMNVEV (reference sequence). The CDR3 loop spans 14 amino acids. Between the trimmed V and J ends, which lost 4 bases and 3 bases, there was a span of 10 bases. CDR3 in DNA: TGTGCCAGCAGTTCGACAGGAGTCAATCAGCCCCAGCATTTT. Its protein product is CASSSTGVNQPQHF.

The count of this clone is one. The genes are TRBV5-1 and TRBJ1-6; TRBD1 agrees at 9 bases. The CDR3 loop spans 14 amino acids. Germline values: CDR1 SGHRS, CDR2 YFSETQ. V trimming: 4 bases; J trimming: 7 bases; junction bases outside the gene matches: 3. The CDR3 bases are TGCGCCAGCAGCACAGGACAGGGGAATTCACCCCTCCACTTT. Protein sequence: CASSTGQGNSPLHF.

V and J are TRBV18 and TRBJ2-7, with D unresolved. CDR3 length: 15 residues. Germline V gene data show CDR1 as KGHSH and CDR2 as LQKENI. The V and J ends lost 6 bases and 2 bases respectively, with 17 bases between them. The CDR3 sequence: CASSQSGSSPYEQYF. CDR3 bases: TGTGCCAGCTCCCAGTCCGGGTCCTCTCCCTACGAGCAGTACTTC.

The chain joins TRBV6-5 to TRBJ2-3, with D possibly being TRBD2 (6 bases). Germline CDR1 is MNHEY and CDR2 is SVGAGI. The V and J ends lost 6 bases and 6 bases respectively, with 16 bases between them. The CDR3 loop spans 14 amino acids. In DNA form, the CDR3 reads TGTGCCAGCAGGCGTTGGGGGGAAGAGGATACGCAGTATTTT. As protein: CASRRWGEEDTQYF.

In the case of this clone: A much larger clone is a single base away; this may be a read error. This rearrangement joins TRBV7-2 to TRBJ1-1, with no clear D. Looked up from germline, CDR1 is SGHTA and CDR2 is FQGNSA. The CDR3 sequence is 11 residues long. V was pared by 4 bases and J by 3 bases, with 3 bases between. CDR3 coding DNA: TGTGCCAGCAGCTGGTACACTGAAGCTTTCTTT. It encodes CASSWYTEAFF.

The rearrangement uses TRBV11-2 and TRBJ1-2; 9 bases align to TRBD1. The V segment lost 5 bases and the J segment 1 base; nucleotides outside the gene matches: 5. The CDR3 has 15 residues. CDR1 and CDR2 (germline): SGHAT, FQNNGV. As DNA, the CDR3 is TGTGCCAGCAGCCCCGGGACAGGGAATAACTATGGCTACACCTTC. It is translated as CASSPGTGNNYGYTF.

The CDR3: CASSPQGLAGGHEQYF. The CDR3 nucleotides are TGTGCCAGCAGCCCGCAGGGACTAGCGGGAGGCCACGAGCAGTACTTC. The chain employs TRBV7-2 and TRBJ2-7; 15 nucleotides line up with TRBD2. Germline CDR1 is SGHTA and CDR2 is FQGNSA. The CDR3 consists of 16 residues. Trimming at V came to 5 bases and at J to 5 bases, leaving 7 bases not matched to a gene. Full variable domain (remainder filled in from reference TRBV7-2 and TRBJ2-7): GAGVSQSPSNKVTEKGKDVELRCDPISGHTALYWYRQSLGQGLEFLIYFQGNSAPDKSGLPSDRFSAERTGGSVSTLTIQRTQQEDSAVYLCASSPQGLAGGHEQYFGPGTRLTVT.

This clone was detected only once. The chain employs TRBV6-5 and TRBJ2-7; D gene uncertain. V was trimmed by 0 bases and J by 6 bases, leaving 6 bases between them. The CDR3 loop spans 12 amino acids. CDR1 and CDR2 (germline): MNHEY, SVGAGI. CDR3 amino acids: CASSYSGSEQYF. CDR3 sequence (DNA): TGTGCCAGCAGTTACTCCGGGTCCGAGCAGTACTTC.

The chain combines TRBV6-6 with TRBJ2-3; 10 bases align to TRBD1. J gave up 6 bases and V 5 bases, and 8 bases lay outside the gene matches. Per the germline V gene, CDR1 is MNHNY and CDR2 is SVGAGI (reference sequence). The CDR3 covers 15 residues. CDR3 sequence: CASSRPGQGLDTQYF. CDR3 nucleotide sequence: TGTGCCAGCAGTCGACCGGGACAGGGGTTGGATACGCAGTATTTT.

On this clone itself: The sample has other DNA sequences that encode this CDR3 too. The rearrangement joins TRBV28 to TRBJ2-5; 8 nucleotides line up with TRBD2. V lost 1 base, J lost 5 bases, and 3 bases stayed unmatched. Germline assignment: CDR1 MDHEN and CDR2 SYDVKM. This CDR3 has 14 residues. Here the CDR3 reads CASSLSGGAETQYF. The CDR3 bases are TGTGCCAGCAGTTTATCCGGGGGGGCGGAGACCCAGTACTTC.

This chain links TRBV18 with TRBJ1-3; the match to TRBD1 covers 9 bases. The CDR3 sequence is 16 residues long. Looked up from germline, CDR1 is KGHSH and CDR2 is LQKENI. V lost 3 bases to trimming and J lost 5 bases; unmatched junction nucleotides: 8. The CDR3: CASSPRGQGERNTIYF. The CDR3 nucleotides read TGTGCCAGCTCACCCCGGGGACAGGGAGAACGAAACACCATATATTTT.

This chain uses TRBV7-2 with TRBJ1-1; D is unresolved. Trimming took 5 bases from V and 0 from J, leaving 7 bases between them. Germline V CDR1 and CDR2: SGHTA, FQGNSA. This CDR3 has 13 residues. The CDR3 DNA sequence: TGTGCCAGCAGCGTTTCAGTGAACACTGAAGCTTTCTTT. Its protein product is CASSVSVNTEAFF.

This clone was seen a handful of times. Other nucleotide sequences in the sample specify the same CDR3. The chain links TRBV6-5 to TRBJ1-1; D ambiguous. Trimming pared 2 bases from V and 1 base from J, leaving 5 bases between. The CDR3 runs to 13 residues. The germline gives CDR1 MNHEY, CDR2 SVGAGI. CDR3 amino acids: CASSYLGNTEAFF. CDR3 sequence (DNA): TGTGCCAGCAGTTACCTCGGGAACACTGAAGCTTTCTTT.

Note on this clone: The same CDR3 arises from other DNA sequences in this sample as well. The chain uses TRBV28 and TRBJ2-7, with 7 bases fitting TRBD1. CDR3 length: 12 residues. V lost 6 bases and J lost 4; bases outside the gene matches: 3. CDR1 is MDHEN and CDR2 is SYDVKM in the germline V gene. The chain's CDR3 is CASRTQGYEQYF. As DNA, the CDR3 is TGTGCCAGCAGAACACAGGGGTACGAGCAGTACTTC.

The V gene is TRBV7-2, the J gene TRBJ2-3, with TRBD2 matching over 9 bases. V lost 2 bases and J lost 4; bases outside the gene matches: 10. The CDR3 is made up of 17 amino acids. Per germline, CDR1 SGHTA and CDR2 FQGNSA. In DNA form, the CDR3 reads TGTGCCAGCAGCTTAATTAGCGGGAGAATACGTGCAGATACGCAGTATTTT. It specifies CASSLISGRIRADTQYF.

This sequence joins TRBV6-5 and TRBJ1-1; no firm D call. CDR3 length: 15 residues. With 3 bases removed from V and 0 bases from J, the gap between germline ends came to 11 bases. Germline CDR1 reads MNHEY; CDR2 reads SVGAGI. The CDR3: CASSYISAMNTEAFF. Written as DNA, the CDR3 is TGTGCCAGCAGTTATATTTCGGCGATGAACACTGAAGCTTTCTTT.

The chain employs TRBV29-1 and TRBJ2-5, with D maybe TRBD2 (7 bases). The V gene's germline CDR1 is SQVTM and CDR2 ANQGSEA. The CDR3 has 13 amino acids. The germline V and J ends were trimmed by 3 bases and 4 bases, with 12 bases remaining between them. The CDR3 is CSVERGRGETQYF. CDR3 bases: TGCAGCGTTGAGCGGGGGCGCGGAGAGACCCAGTACTTC.

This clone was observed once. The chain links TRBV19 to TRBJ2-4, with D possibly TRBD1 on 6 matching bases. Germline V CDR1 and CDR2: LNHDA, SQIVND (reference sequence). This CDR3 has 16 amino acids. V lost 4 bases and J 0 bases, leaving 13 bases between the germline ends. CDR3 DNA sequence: TGTGCCAGTAGTACACAGGGCCGGGGAGCCAAAAACATTCAGTACTTC. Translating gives CASSTQGRGAKNIQYF.

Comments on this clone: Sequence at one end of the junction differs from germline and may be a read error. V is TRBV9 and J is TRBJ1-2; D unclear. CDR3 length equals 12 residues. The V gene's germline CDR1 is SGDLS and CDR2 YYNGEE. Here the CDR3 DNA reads TGTGCCAGCAGCGTAGAGGGAGGTGGGGTCCACTTC. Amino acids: CASSVEGGGVHF.

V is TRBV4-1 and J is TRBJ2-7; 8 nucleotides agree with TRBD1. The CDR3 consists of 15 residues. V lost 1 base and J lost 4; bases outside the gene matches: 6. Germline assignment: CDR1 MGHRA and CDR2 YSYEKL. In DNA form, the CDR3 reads TGCGCCAGCAGCCAAGTTCCAGGGGGCCTATACGAGCAGTACTTC. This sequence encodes CASSQVPGGLYEQYF.

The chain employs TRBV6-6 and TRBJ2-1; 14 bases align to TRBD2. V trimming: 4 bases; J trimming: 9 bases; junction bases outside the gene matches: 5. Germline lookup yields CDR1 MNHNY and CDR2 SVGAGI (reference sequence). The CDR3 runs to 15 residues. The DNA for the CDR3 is TGTGCCAGCAGTTTCCGGACTAGCGGGGGGCCTGAGCAGTTCTTC. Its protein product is CASSFRTSGGPEQFF.